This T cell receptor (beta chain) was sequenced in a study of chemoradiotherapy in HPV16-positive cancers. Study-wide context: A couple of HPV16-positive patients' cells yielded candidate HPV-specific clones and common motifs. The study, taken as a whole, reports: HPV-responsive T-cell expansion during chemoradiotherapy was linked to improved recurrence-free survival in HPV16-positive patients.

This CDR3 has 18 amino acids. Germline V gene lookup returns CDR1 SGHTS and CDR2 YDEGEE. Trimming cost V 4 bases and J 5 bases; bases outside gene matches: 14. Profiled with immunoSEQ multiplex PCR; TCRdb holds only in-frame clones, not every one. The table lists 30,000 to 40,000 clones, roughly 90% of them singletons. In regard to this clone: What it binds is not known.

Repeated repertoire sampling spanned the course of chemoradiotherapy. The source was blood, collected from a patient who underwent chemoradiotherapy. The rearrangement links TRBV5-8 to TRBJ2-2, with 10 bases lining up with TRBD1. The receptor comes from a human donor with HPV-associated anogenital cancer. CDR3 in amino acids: CASSRGEGQGTRTGELFF. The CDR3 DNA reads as TGTGCCAGCAGCCGCGGTGAGGGACAGGGGACGAGGACCGGGGAGCTGTTTTTT.